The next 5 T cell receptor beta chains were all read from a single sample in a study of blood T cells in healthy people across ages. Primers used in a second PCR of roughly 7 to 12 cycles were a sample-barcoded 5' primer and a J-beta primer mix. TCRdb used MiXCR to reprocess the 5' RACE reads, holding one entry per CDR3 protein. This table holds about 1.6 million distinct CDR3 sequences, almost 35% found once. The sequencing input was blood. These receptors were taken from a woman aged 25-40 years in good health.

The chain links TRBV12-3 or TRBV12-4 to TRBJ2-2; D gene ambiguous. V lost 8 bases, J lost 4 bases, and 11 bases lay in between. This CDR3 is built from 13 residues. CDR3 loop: CASVTPATGELFF. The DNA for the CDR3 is TGTGCCAGCGTGACCCCGGCCACCGGGGAGCTGTTTTTT.

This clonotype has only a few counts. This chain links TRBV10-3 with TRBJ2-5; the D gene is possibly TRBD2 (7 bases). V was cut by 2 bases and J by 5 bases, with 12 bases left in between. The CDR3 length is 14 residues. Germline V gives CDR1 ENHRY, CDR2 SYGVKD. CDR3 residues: CAISEGGAGETQYF. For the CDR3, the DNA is TGTGCCATCAGTGAGGGGGGGGCGGGTGAGACCCAGTACTTC.

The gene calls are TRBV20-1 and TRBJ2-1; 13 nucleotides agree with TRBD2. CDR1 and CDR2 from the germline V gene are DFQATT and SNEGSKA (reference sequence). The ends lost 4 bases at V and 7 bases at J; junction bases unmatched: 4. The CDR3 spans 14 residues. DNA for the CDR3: TGCAGTGCTACCCGGACTAGCGGGAGTAATGAGCAGTTCTTC. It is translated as CSATRTSGSNEQFF.

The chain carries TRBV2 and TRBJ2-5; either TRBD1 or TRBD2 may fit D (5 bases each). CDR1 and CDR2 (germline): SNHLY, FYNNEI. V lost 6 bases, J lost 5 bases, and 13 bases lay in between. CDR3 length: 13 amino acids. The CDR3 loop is CASSAGTEETQYF. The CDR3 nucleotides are TGTGCCAGCAGCGCCGGGACCGAGGAGACCCAGTACTTC.

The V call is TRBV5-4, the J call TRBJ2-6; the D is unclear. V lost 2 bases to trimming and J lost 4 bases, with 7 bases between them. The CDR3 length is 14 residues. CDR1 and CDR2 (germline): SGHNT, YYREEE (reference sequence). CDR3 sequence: CASSLREGANVLTF. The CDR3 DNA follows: TGTGCCAGCAGCTTAAGGGAAGGGGCCAACGTCCTGACTTTC.